The sequence of this T cell receptor (beta chain) was determined in a study of T cell changes during pregnancy in multiple sclerosis (dated by TCRdb to between 2017 and 2020). General notes on the study: In women with multiple sclerosis, the researchers looked at how the T cell repertoire shifted as pregnancy progressed.

On this clone: The specificity of this receptor is unknown. The input lacks base qualities; no much larger clone sits a single base away.

Library prep was done by the immunoSEQ multiplex PCR assay. TCRdb took over this immuneACCESS table, retaining in-frame rearrangements with V and J assigned. Such tables are incomplete; in checked studies, under half of the missing clones stem from an unresolved V gene, and the remainder is unexplained. Recorded for this sample are 50,000 to 60,000 clones; about 90% of them occurred a single time. The ten top clones hold 0.27% of the sample. Source: CD4+ T cells from peripheral blood mononuclear cells, taken in the second trimester of pregnancy. The TCR originated in a female donor with multiple sclerosis, enrolled in a pregnancy study.

CDR3 reads: CASSDNRGLAFF. The nucleotides read TGTGCCAGCAGCGATAACAGGGGTTTAGCTTTCTTT. The rearrangement joined TRBV5-5 to TRBJ1-1; a stretch of 7 junction bases matches TRBD1. Clipping removes 4 bases from V and 10 bases from J, with 7 as the unmatched junction base count. The CDR3, cysteine through phenylalanine, is 12 amino acids long. Of the read, only the CDR3 DNA is kept; its 36 bases are in frame from base 1. The germline V gene (reference sequence) sets CDR1 to SGHKS and CDR2 to YYEKEE.